What follows are 15 T cell receptor beta chains derived from one specimen sequenced in a study of T-cell memory formation after mild COVID-19. Via MiXCR, TCRdb re-called the 5' RACE reads, giving one row per CDR3 protein. The sample gives about 560,000 distinct CDR3 sequences, about a fifth of which show up once; roughly 8.1% is in the top ten. Sequenced: PBMCs or a T cell subset sorted from them (not recorded which). The source is an adult woman who had mild COVID-19 (a few samples of this study predate the infection). Cell type and time point are not known.

This clonotype appeared a few times. The chain recombines TRBV7-3 with TRBJ1-1; the match to TRBD1 covers 10 bases. Germline loops: CDR1 SGHTA, CDR2 FQGTGA. Trimming at V came to 1 base and at J to 10 bases, leaving 3 bases not matched to a gene. CDR3 length: 13 amino acids. CDR3 loop: CASSLRTGGRAFF. In nucleotides, the CDR3 is TGTGCCAGCAGCTTAAGGACAGGGGGGAGAGCTTTCTTT.

The chain links TRBV18 to TRBJ2-7; D unclear. Germline V lookup: CDR1 KGHSH, CDR2 LQKENI. CDR3 size: 13 residues. The V end lost 0 bases, the J end lost 4 bases, and 7 bases lay between the germline ends. CDR3 sequence reads: CASSPPWSYEQYF. Here the CDR3 DNA reads TGTGCCAGCTCACCACCTTGGTCTTACGAGCAGTACTTC.

This clonotype was recorded a few times. The V and J genes are TRBV18 and TRBJ1-2, with 8 bases identical to TRBD1. This CDR3 has 16 amino acids. Germline V lookup: CDR1 KGHSH, CDR2 LQKENI. V was clipped by 6 bases and J by 4 bases; unmatched bases: 13. For the CDR3, the DNA is TGTGCCAGCTCCCTGGGGCCGGGACAGGCGTCCTATGGCTACACCTTC. Its protein is CASSLGPGQASYGYTF.

This clonotype was counted many times. The chain employs TRBV5-1 and TRBJ2-2; 11 bases fit TRBD2. The J segment lost 6 bases and the V segment lost 3 bases, leaving 10 bases of the junction unmatched. The CDR3 is 17 amino acids. Germline loops: CDR1 SGHRS, CDR2 YFSETQ. DNA of the CDR3: TGCGCCAGCAGCTCCGGGACTAGCGGAGTCCAAGCCGGGGAGCTGTTTTTT. This translates into CASSSGTSGVQAGELFF.

This clonotype turned up a few times. This chain links TRBV5-1 with TRBJ2-4; no reliable D call. Trimming left V 1 base short and J 5 bases short, with 10 bases between. The germline V gene encodes CDR1 SGHRS and CDR2 YFSETQ. CDR3 size: 14 residues. In nucleotides, the CDR3 is TGCGCCAGCAGCTTGTATTTGTCGGAAAACATTCAGTACTTC. It specifies CASSLYLSENIQYF.

There are many counts of this clonotype. The gene calls are TRBV5-1 and TRBJ1-2, with a weak D call TRBD1 (5 bases). V was trimmed by 4 bases and J by 6 bases, leaving 16 bases between them. Germline CDR1 SGHRS, CDR2 YFSETQ. CDR3 length equals 14 residues. The CDR3 nucleotides are TGCGCCAGCAGCCAAGGACAAAATCTAGATGGCTACACCTTC. Its translation: CASSQGQNLDGYTF.

This clonotype was seen repeatedly, ten times or more. The V gene is TRBV5-1, the J gene TRBJ2-2; 7 nucleotides align to TRBD1. The CDR3 sequence is 13 residues long. CDR1 SGHRS and CDR2 YFSETQ come from the germline V gene. V shed 4 bases, J shed 6 bases, and the junction held 3 bases outside the gene matches. The CDR3, as DNA: TGCGCCAGCAGCCCAGGGACAGCCGGGGAGCTGTTTTTT. This encodes CASSPGTAGELFF.

The rearrangement uses TRBV6-2 or TRBV6-3 and TRBJ2-5; TRBD1 is a possible D gene (5 bases). Germline V lookup: CDR1 MNHEY, CDR2 SVGEGT. Trimming removed 0 bases at V and 11 bases at J, with 22 bases between. This CDR3 has 16 residues. In nucleotides, the CDR3 is TGTGCCAGCAGTTACTCGGGTGCTGGACACAGGAGAACACAGTACTTC. Translation: CASSYSGAGHRRTQYF.

This chain links TRBV3-1 with TRBJ2-3; a possible D gene is TRBD2 (5 bases). This CDR3 comprises 11 residues. Trimming took 7 bases from V and 6 from J, leaving 8 bases between them. Germline loops: CDR1 LGHDT, CDR2 YNNKEL (reference sequence). The CDR3 loop reads CASTAGDTQYF. Written as DNA, the CDR3 is TGTGCCAGCACCGCGGGCGATACGCAGTATTTT.

As DNA, the CDR3 is TGCGCCAGCAGCCAAGATTCCGGGACTAGACTCTTCGAGCAGTACTTC. Its protein is CASSQDSGTRLFEQYF. This chain joins TRBV4-1 and TRBJ2-7; 8 nucleotides align to TRBD2. The germline CDR1 and CDR2 sequences are MGHRA and YSYEKL. Unmatched junction bases numbered 10, after V lost 0 bases and J lost 6 bases. The CDR3 totals 16 residues.

This clonotype was seen a handful of times. The V call is TRBV29-1, the J call TRBJ2-1; D gene unclear. The V gene's germline CDR1 is SQVTM and CDR2 ANQGSEA. Trimming left V 5 bases short and J 9 bases short, with 11 bases between. The CDR3 spans 11 residues. CDR3 in DNA: TGCAGCGTTTCGGTCGGACCTGAGCAGTTCTTC. It is translated as CSVSVGPEQFF.

The J gene is TRBJ2-2, the V gene TRBV30; tentative D call: TRBD2 (5 bases). The CDR3 covers 15 residues. Germline CDR1 and CDR2: GTSNPN and SVGIG (reference sequence). Trimming took off 0 bases at V and 6 bases at J, with 14 bases between the two ends. CDR3: CAWSVRGRVPGELFF. CDR3 DNA sequence: TGTGCCTGGAGTGTTCGAGGGAGAGTGCCCGGGGAGCTGTTTTTT. Based on the CDR3 plus reference TRBV30 and TRBJ2-2, the full variable domain is SQTIHQWPATLVQPVGSPLSLECTVEGTSNPNLYWYRQAAGRGLQLLFYSVGIGQISSEVPQNLSASRPQDRQFILSSKKLLLSDSGFYLCAWSVRGRVPGELFFGEGSRLTVL.

This chain joins TRBV14 and TRBJ2-1, with D unclear. Trimming stripped 0 bases from V and 0 bases from J, with 9 bases between. The length of the CDR3 is 16 residues. Germline V gene sequence: CDR1 SGHDN, CDR2 FVKESK. The CDR3 nucleotides read TGTGCCAGCAGCCAAGATCTGATTAGCTCCTACAATGAGCAGTTCTTC. The encoded protein is CASSQDLISSYNEQFF.

This sequence joins TRBV12-3 or TRBV12-4 and TRBJ1-1, with D possibly matching TRBD1 (5 bases). V was cut by 3 bases and J by 6 bases, with 11 bases left in between. The CDR3 runs to 13 residues. CDR3 sequence reads: CASSLGGTAEAFF. CDR3 DNA: TGTGCCAGCAGTTTGGGCGGGACCGCTGAAGCTTTCTTT.

This clonotype was seen a few times. The chain has TRBV14 and TRBJ1-6; maybe TRBD1 (6 bases). The length of the CDR3 is 13 residues. In germline, CDR1 is SGHDN, CDR2 FVKESK. The V end lost 6 bases, the J end lost 13 bases, and 16 bases lay between the germline ends. The CDR3 DNA reads as TGTGCCAGCAGGCCAGGGGTATCGTCCCCCCTCCACTTT. Its translation is CASRPGVSSPLHF.